These T cell receptor beta chains were read from a single sample in a study of cytomegalovirus exposure and HLA in healthy donors. Repertoires were generated with immunoSEQ multiplex PCR, while TCRdb's copy carries only in-frame clones and drops some. This table has some 150,000 clones, 75% to 80% appearing once. The sample was PBMCs. These receptors were collected from a male donor in good health and CMV-seronegative. The CDR3 runs from the conserved cysteine through the conserved F or W. The D gene is left open where the match is weak. The size of a clone is reported for some rows only, either as once, few or many, or as a class for expanded clones.

V gene,D gene,J gene,clone size,CDR3 DNA,CDR3 protein
TRBV7-7,.,TRBJ2-3,once,TGTGCCAGCAGCGTTCTCGGCACAGATACGCAGTATTTT,CASSVLGTDTQYF
TRBV6-4,TRBD1,TRBJ2-7,.,TGTGCCAGCAGTACGACCCGGCTAGGACAGGGATCCTACGAGCAGTACTTC,CASSTTRLGQGSYEQYF
TRBV5-1,.,TRBJ1-3,few,TGCGCCAGCAGCTTTTCAGGGGAAGGAAACACCATATATTTT,CASSFSGEGNTIYF
TRBV2,.,TRBJ1-5,.,TGTGCCAGCAGATCGGGAGAGAATAGACTCGGGGGGTACCAGCCCCAGCATTTT,CASRSGENRLGGYQPQHF
TRBV11-2,.,TRBJ2-1,once,TGTGCCAGCAGAGTAGCTCCCGGCGCCAAGCAGTTCTTC,CASRVAPGAKQFF
TRBV7-3,.,TRBJ2-1,.,TGTGCCAGCAGCTTAGGGGCGTACAATGAGCAGTTCTTC,CASSLGAYNEQFF
TRBV2,TRBD1,TRBJ1-4,.,TGTGCCAGCAAAGACAGGGGGCGTCGCGAAAAACTGTTTTTT,CASKDRGRREKLFF
TRBV27,.,TRBJ2-3,once,TGTGCCAGCTTTAACAGAGCCCCTAGCACAGATACGCAGTATTTT,CASFNRAPSTDTQYF
TRBV5-1,TRBD2,TRBJ2-7,.,TGCGCCAGCAGCTCCGGCGGGGGTACCTCCTACGAGCAGTACTTC,CASSSGGGTSYEQYF
TRBV9,.,TRBJ2-6,.,TGTGCCAGCAGCGTAGCTGGGGGAGGATCTGGGGCCAACGTCCTGACTTTC,CASSVAGGGSGANVLTF
TRBV7-9,.,TRBJ2-7,.,TGTGCCAGCAGCTACTCTCCCGCCGAGCAGTACTTC,CASSYSPAEQYF
TRBV5-1,TRBD1,TRBJ1-4,.,TGCGCCAGCAGCCTGCAACCCGGGACAGATGATGAAAAACTGTTTTTT,CASSLQPGTDDEKLFF
TRBV21-1,.,TRBJ2-7,.,TGTGCCAGCAGCAAATCTACCCAGGGTCCCGTCGACGAGCAGTACTTC,CASSKSTQGPVDEQYF
TRBV30,.,TRBJ1-5,.,TGTGCCTGGACCGGGAAGCGGGGTCCTGGGGGCCAGCCCCAGCATTTT,CAWTGKRGPGGQPQHF
TRBV7-9,TRBD1,TRBJ2-3,few,TGTGCCAGCAGCCCAAGGGGGCCAGATACGCAGTATTTT,CASSPRGPDTQYF
TRBV18,.,TRBJ1-5,.,TGTGCCAGCTCACCGCCGAAGGTAGGGGCTAATCAGGGGCAGCCCCAGCATTTT,CASSPPKVGANQGQPQHF
TRBV4-3,.,TRBJ1-1,.,TGCGCCAGCAGCCAGGATCTCGGGGGTGGCACTGAAGCTTTCTTT,CASSQDLGGGTEAFF
TRBV6-5,.,TRBJ1-1,.,TGTGCCAGCAGTTCACGGACTCTCTTTGAAGCTTTCTTT,CASSSRTLFEAFF
TRBV30,.,TRBJ1-5,.,TGTGCCTGGAGAGGGGCTATCAATCAGCCCCAGCATTTT,CAWRGAINQPQHF
TRBV29-1,.,TRBJ2-7,once,TGCAGCGTTGTAGGAGGGAAGACTAACTACGAGCAGTACTTC,CSVVGGKTNYEQYF
TRBV4-3,.,TRBJ2-5,.,TGCGCCAGCAGCCAAGATAGGTCTAGCCGGGAGACCCAGTACTTC,CASSQDRSSRETQYF
TRBV10-3,TRBD1,TRBJ1-2,few,TGTGCCATCACCCCTGGGACAGGTGGAGGCTACACCTTC,CAITPGTGGGYTF
TRBV7-9,TRBD1,TRBJ1-6,.,TGTTCCAGCAGCTTATTGGGGACAGGCTGGGTACCCCTCCACTTT,CSSSLLGTGWVPLHF